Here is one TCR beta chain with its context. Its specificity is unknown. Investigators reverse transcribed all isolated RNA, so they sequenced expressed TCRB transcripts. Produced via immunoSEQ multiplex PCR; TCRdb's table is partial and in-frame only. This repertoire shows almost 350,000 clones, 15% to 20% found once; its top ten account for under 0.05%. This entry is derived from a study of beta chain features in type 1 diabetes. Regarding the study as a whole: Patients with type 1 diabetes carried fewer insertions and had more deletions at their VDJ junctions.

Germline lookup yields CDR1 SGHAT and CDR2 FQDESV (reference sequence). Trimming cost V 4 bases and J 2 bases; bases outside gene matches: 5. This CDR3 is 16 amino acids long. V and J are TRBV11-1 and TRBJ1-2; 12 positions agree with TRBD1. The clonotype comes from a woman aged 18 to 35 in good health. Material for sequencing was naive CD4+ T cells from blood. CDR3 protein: CASSWGQGASNYGYTF. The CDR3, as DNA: TGTGCCAGCAGCTGGGGACAGGGGGCGTCAAACTATGGCTACACCTTC.